This entry concerns a single TCR beta chain. Its specificity is unknown. Vbeta (60) and Jbeta (13) primers were used in the PCR. This table comes from immunoSEQ multiplex PCR, and its TCRdb copy is limited to in-frame clones, with some not included. The data contain around 270,000 clones, 80% of them singletons. This CDR3 has 12 amino acids. CDR1 is LGHNT, CDR2 FRNRAP, per germline. Trimming removed 3 bases at V and 11 bases at J, with 13 bases between. These data come from a study of cytomegalovirus exposure and HLA in healthy donors. Study-wide findings and caveats: The sole available immune exposure information was CMV serostatus.

Sequencing input: PBMCs. This chain joins TRBV12-5 and TRBJ1-1; possibly TRBD1 for D (6 bases). This receptor was taken from a girl aged 2 to 10 in good health and CMV-seronegative. The CDR3 DNA reads as TGTGCTAGTGGTTTACAGGGTTGTACGGCTTTCTTT. Protein product: CASGLQGCTAFF.